The 17 T cell receptor beta chains presented below share a single source sample, sequenced in a study of T cell changes during pregnancy in multiple sclerosis. TCRdb's copy holds only in-frame clones and misses some; the assay was immunoSEQ multiplex PCR. The sample comprises 90,000 to 130,000 clones, more than 85% of which are singletons, and approximately 1.4% rests with the top ten. The material sequenced was peripheral blood, taken in the third trimester of pregnancy. Receptors originate from a female donor with multiple sclerosis, enrolled in a pregnancy study.

This clone was detected a few times. The gene calls are TRBV19 and TRBJ2-7; no definite D call. Trimming left V 3 bases short and J 6 bases short, with 18 bases between. The CDR3 length is 15 residues. Germline assignment: CDR1 LNHDA and CDR2 SQIVND (reference sequence). The CDR3 here is CASSIQTGTTTEQYF. The CDR3 DNA reads TGTGCCAGTAGTATTCAGACTGGAACAACTACCGAGCAGTACTTC.

The chain carries TRBV7-2 and TRBJ2-1, with D possibly TRBD1 on 6 matching bases. V shed 4 bases and J shed 10 bases, with 14 bases lying between them. Germline V gives CDR1 SGHTA, CDR2 FQGNSA. The CDR3 runs to 13 residues. CDR3 region: CASSSGTFDEQFF. DNA for the CDR3: TGTGCCAGCAGCTCCGGGACATTCGACGAGCAGTTCTTC.

This chain uses TRBV5-1 with TRBJ2-1, with 8 bases aligning to TRBD2. Germline V lookup: CDR1 SGHRS, CDR2 YFSETQ. V lost 3 bases, J lost 3 bases, and 5 bases stayed unmatched. The CDR3 is 15 amino acids. For the CDR3, the DNA is TGCGCCAGCAGCTCGGGACTAGAGAACTACAATGAGCAGTTCTTC. It encodes CASSSGLENYNEQFF.

J is TRBJ1-5 and V is TRBV19, with D perhaps TRBD1 (5 bases). The germline gives CDR1 LNHDA, CDR2 SQIVND (reference sequence). There are 12 residues in the CDR3. The ends were cut back, 6 bases at V and 3 bases at J, with 6 bases in the middle. The CDR3: CASRQVNQPQHF. In DNA, the CDR3 is TGTGCCAGTAGACAGGTCAATCAGCCCCAGCATTTT.

The count of this clone is one. CDR3 nucleotides: TGTGCCAGCAGCCGATTACCGGTCTCCTACGAGCAGTACTTC. The encoded protein is CASSRLPVSYEQYF. The V call is TRBV7-6, the J call TRBJ2-7; D unresolved. Trimming stripped 5 bases from V and 0 bases from J, with 11 bases between. Germline CDR1 SGHVS, CDR2 FNYEAQ. The length of the CDR3 is 14 residues.

This clone has only a few counts. The genes are TRBV10-3 and TRBJ1-1, with 7 bases aligning to TRBD1. Germline CDR1 reads ENHRY; CDR2 reads SYGVKD. V lost 6 bases and J lost 0; bases outside the gene matches: 7. CDR3 length: 15 residues. CDR3 region: CAIRWTGPMNTEAFF. The CDR3 DNA is TGTGCCATCAGATGGACAGGCCCGATGAACACTGAAGCTTTCTTT.

The rearrangement joins TRBV28 to TRBJ2-7; 9 nucleotides line up with TRBD2. After removal of 3 bases from V and 1 base from J, the junction contained 10 bases not matched to a gene. Germline V gene sequence: CDR1 MDHEN, CDR2 SYDVKM. The length of the CDR3 is 17 residues. This CDR3 is CASSLGGASGISYEQYF. For the CDR3, the DNA is TGTGCCAGCAGTTTGGGGGGGGCTAGCGGGATTTCCTACGAGCAGTACTTC.

The V call is TRBV5-1, the J call TRBJ1-5; a weak D match, TRBD1 (5 bases). This CDR3 is 15 amino acids long. The germline V gene encodes CDR1 SGHRS and CDR2 YFSETQ. Trimming took off 1 base at V and 0 bases at J, with 8 bases between the two ends. The CDR3 nucleotides are TGCGCCAGCAGCTTGTGGGGGGATAGCAATCAGCCCCAGCATTTT. Translating it yields CASSLWGDSNQPQHF.

DNA of the CDR3: TGTGCCAGCAGCTGGGGGGACAGAGCCTACGAGCAGTACTTC. It codes for CASSWGDRAYEQYF. J is TRBJ2-5 and V is TRBV5-5; D might be TRBD1 (7 bases). Near its end, the DNA agrees better with TRBJ2-7, so the J call may be wrong. The CDR3 spans 14 residues. Per the germline V gene, CDR1 is SGHKS and CDR2 is YYEKEE (reference sequence).

This chain links TRBV6-1 with TRBJ1-4, with 9 bases that match TRBD1. Germline CDR1 and CDR2: MNHNS and SASEGT. V shed 4 bases and J 11 bases; nucleotides not matched to a gene: 8. The CDR3 has 14 amino acids. The CDR3 spells CASSAGQGSFKLFF. The CDR3 DNA reads as TGTGCCAGCAGTGCGGGACAGGGTAGTTTTAAACTGTTTTTT.

This chain's CDR3 is CASSRQGGYEKLFF. CDR3 sequence (DNA): TGTGCCAGCAGTCGACAGGGCGGGTATGAAAAACTGTTTTTT. The rearrangement uses TRBV25-1 and TRBJ1-4, with TRBD1 identical over 7 bases. The CDR3 sequence is 14 residues long. V shed 5 bases, J shed 6 bases, and the junction held 6 bases outside the gene matches. Germline loops: CDR1 MGHDK, CDR2 SYGVNS.

This clone occurred a few times. The chain couples TRBV7-9 to TRBJ1-3; D is uncertain. The CDR3 is made up of 15 amino acids. The V gene's germline CDR1 is SEHNR and CDR2 FQNEAQ (reference sequence). Trimming pared 4 bases from V and 0 bases from J, leaving 10 bases between. CDR3 in DNA: TGTGCCAGCAGCTCGGACTCCTCCTCTGGAAACACCATATATTTT. Its protein product is CASSSDSSSGNTIYF. Based on the CDR3 plus reference TRBV7-9 and TRBJ1-3, the full variable domain is DTGVSQNPRHKITKRGQNVTFRCDPISEHNRLYWYRQTLGQGPEFLTYFQNEAQLEKSRLLSDRFSAERPKGSFSTLEIQRTEQGDSAMYLCASSSDSSSGNTIYFGEGSWLTVV.

The J gene is TRBJ1-3, the V gene TRBV5-1; no clear D. V lost 4 bases and J lost 2, with 7 bases in between. Per the germline V gene, CDR1 is SGHRS and CDR2 is YFSETQ. This CDR3 comprises 13 residues. For the CDR3, the DNA is TGCGCCAGCAGCGGCAACCCTGGAAACACCATATATTTT. This gives the protein CASSGNPGNTIYF. The complete variable domain, with remaining parts taken from reference TRBV5-1 and TRBJ1-3, reads KAGVTQTPRYLIKTRGQQVTLSCSPISGHRSVSWYQQTPGQGLQFLFEYFSETQRNKGNFPGRFSGRQFSNSRSEMNVSTLELGDSALYLCASSGNPGNTIYFGEGSWLTVV.

There are a few counts of this clone. V is TRBV2 and J is TRBJ1-2; a possible D gene is TRBD1 (5 bases). V dropped 9 bases and J dropped 4 bases, with 12 bases sitting between them. The CDR3 loop spans 12 amino acids. Germline CDR1 SNHLY, CDR2 FYNNEI. The CDR3 protein is CASLGRVYGYTF. CDR3 sequence (DNA): TGTGCCAGTTTGGGCAGGGTCTATGGCTACACCTTC.

The V call is TRBV6-5, the J call TRBJ1-3; TRBD1 matches at 7 bases. CDR1 MNHEY and CDR2 SVGAGI come from the germline V gene. This CDR3 has 14 residues. Losses at the gene ends were 5 bases for V and 0 bases for J; bases not matched to a gene: 1. CDR3: CASSRDSSGNTIYF. CDR3 nucleotides: TGTGCCAGCAGTCGGGACAGCTCTGGAAACACCATATATTTT.

Remarks on this clone: This CDR3 is also generated by other DNA sequences in the sample. The chain uses TRBV5-1 and TRBJ1-3; TRBD1 might be the D (5 bases). The germline V gene encodes CDR1 SGHRS and CDR2 YFSETQ. Trimming removed 0 bases from V and 0 bases from J, with 16 bases in between. The CDR3 is 18 residues long. Written as DNA, the CDR3 is TGCGCCAGCAGCTTGGCCGGGGGGGAGATACCCTCTGGAAACACCATATATTTT. The encoded protein is CASSLAGGEIPSGNTIYF.

The chain has TRBV27 and TRBJ2-5; 8 bases are shared with TRBD2. CDR1 is MNHEY, CDR2 SMNVEV, per germline (reference sequence). The ends lost 3 bases at V and 3 bases at J; junction bases unmatched: 24. The length of the CDR3 is 21 residues. The CDR3 loop reads CASSFSIGLALSGWVKETQYF. CDR3 nucleotide sequence: TGTGCCAGCAGTTTCTCTATTGGACTAGCCCTAAGTGGTTGGGTCAAAGAGACCCAGTACTTC.